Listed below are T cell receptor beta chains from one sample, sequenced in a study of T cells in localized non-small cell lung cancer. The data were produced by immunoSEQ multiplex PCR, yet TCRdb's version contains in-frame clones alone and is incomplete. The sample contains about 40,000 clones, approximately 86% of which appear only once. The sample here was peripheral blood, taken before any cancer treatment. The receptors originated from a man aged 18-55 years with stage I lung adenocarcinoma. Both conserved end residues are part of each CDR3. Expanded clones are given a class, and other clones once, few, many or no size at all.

CASSPLWTGDTGELFF | TRBJ2-2 | NA | TRBV18
CASSPREANNSPLHF | TRBJ1-6 | NA | TRBV2
CACYRGPGTDTQYF | TRBJ2-3 | NA | TRBV30
CASSRSTDTQYF | TRBJ2-3 | NA | TRBV28
CASRAGTGAISNYGYTF | TRBJ1-2 | once | TRBV6-4
CASSIGEGVGTEAFF | TRBJ1-1 | NA | TRBV19
CASSEANTGANQPQHF | TRBJ1-5 | NA | TRBV6-1
CASSGGGSYNEQFF | TRBJ2-1 | NA | TRBV7-3
CATSRPGLGTQYF | TRBJ2-5 | NA | TRBV15
CASSVYTWTEAFF | TRBJ1-1 | NA | TRBV5-4
CASSLEANPANGYTF | TRBJ1-2 | NA | TRBV5-1
CAWSTATTSRDQPQHF | TRBJ1-5 | NA | TRBV30
CASSPTGTYEQYF | TRBJ2-7 | few | TRBV28
CASSFRRGNEQFF | TRBJ2-1 | NA | TRBV28
CASSYGGTNYGYTF | TRBJ1-2 | NA | TRBV6-6
CALDSSTDTQYF | TRBJ2-3 | NA | TRBV30
CAWSKTRNTEAFF | TRBJ1-1 | NA | TRBV30
CASPQRGGAHYEQYF | TRBJ2-7 | NA | TRBV27
CASRQRGLSGNTIYF | TRBJ1-3 | NA | TRBV19
CASSPDRVVFSNQPQHF | TRBJ1-5 | NA | TRBV18
CASLGGRGTEAFF | TRBJ1-1 | NA | TRBV28
CAISESIGQGNGYTF | TRBJ1-2 | NA | TRBV10-3
CASSVRWGPNTGELFF | TRBJ2-2 | NA | TRBV2
CASSLDGATYEQFF | TRBJ2-1 | NA | TRBV5-1
CASSRGGSGGYNEQFF | TRBJ2-1 | NA | TRBV4-2
CAISESAGGRETQYF | TRBJ2-5 | NA | TRBV10-3
CASRGEIYEQYF | TRBJ2-7 | NA | TRBV28
CASSYGGTGNTIYF | TRBJ1-3 | once | TRBV6-6
CASSLEAGVSGYTF | TRBJ1-2 | NA | TRBV7-8
CASSLGPGQGATGELFF | TRBJ2-2 | NA | TRBV7-3
CASMKAPNQPQHF | TRBJ1-5 | NA | TRBV2
CASSVVRGRGVSADTQYF | TRBJ2-3 | NA | TRBV9
CASTPGTSGGPGVGELFF | TRBJ2-2 | NA | TRBV7-6
CASSTPDGTETQYF | TRBJ2-5 | NA | TRBV6-6
CASSLETTSGGGEQYF | TRBJ2-7 | NA | TRBV5-1
CATSRAGNSREKLFF | TRBJ1-4 | few | TRBV15
CASSRSGGYSGANVLTF | TRBJ2-6 | once | TRBV7-2
CASSYSRQGNTEAFF | TRBJ1-1 | NA | TRBV6-5
CASSPRAGEFFSGNTIYF | TRBJ1-3 | NA | TRBV7-2
CASSSIAETQETQYF | TRBJ2-5 | once | TRBV28
CASRVDRVRYEQYF | TRBJ2-7 | NA | TRBV2